A selection of T cell receptor beta chains follows, all from one sample in a study of blood T cell repertoires in COVID-19. Assay: immunoSEQ multiplex PCR; the TCRdb copy retains only in-frame clones and omits some. This sample carries about 160,000 clones, around 80% of them seen once, and the ten largest clones take roughly 9%. Sequenced material: peripheral blood. These receptors were collected from a woman over 75 with active or convalescent COVID-19. The CDR3 runs from the conserved cysteine through the conserved F or W. A D gene is named only where the DNA matches it firmly. Clone size is given for some rows only: seen once, a few or many times, or a class if the clone is expanded.

TRBV19	21	TRBJ1-3	-	-	CASSLKPSDSGLILSGNTIYF	TGTGCCAGTAGTCTAAAGCCTTCGGACAGCGGCCTTATCCTCTCGGGAAACACCATATATTTT
TRBV6-1	15	TRBJ1-1	-	-	CASSEGSRQNTEAFF	TGTGCCAGCAGTGAAGGGAGTCGGCAGAACACTGAAGCTTTCTTT
TRBV5-6	11	TRBJ2-2	-	-	CASSFSGELFF	TGTGCCAGCAGCTTTAGCGGGGAGCTGTTTTTT
TRBV2	11	TRBJ2-1	-	-	CASRVNYEQFF	TGTGCCAGCAGGGTTAACTATGAGCAGTTCTTC
TRBV6-5	13	TRBJ1-4	-	few	CASGYRENEKLFF	TGTGCCAGCGGTTACAGAGAGAATGAAAAACTGTTTTTT
TRBV12-5	16	TRBJ2-5	TRBD1	-	CASGSGTGSPRETQYF	TGTGCTAGTGGTTCCGGGACAGGGAGTCCTAGAGAGACCCAGTACTTC
TRBV5-4	15	TRBJ1-3	-	-	CASSFGRGHGNTIYF	TGTGCCAGCAGCTTCGGACGGGGTCACGGAAACACCATATATTTT
TRBV27	13	TRBJ2-2	-	-	CASSFPSTGELFF	TGTGCCAGCAGTTTCCCCTCCACCGGGGAGCTGTTTTTT
TRBV6-6	13	TRBJ1-1	-	-	CASNLGGATEAFF	TGTGCCAGCAACCTAGGGGGGGCCACTGAAGCTTTCTTT
TRBV4-3	16	TRBJ2-1	TRBD2	-	CASSPTGLAGLDEQFF	TGCGCCAGCAGCCCAACAGGACTAGCGGGGTTGGATGAGCAGTTCTTC
TRBV5-8	14	TRBJ2-5	-	-	CASSLELGGETQYF	TGTGCCAGCAGCTTGGAACTGGGCGGGGAGACCCAGTACTTC
TRBV14	16	TRBJ1-4	-	once	CASSQAGGSPNEKLFF	TGTGCCAGCAGCCAAGCAGGAGGGAGTCCTAATGAAAAACTGTTTTTT
TRBV9	16	TRBJ2-2	-	-	CASSIDSYQNTGELFF	TGTGCCAGCAGCATAGACAGTTATCAAAACACCGGGGAGCTGTTTTTT
TRBV19	15	TRBJ2-1	TRBD1	-	CASSTDRDQVNEQFF	TGTGCCAGTAGTACGGACAGGGACCAAGTCAATGAGCAGTTCTTC
TRBV6-6	12	TRBJ2-3	-	once	CASRKPGHTQYF	TGTGCCAGCAGAAAACCAGGGCATACGCAGTATTTT
TRBV7-8	15	TRBJ1-4	-	-	CASSRAPDNAEKLFF	TGTGCCAGCAGCCGCGCCCCGGACAACGCCGAAAAACTGTTTTTT
TRBV18	13	TRBJ1-4	-	once	CASSPETKEKLFF	TGTGCCAGCTCACCAGAGACTAAGGAAAAACTGTTTTTT
TRBV7-2	14	TRBJ1-4	-	-	CASSLIIGDEKLFF	TGTGCCAGCAGCTTAATTATAGGGGATGAAAAACTGTTTTTT
TRBV4-1	16	TRBJ1-4	-	-	CASSQVGSGTREKLFF	TGCGCCAGCAGCCAAGTGGGGTCCGGGACAAGGGAAAAACTGTTTTTT
TRBV4-1	21	TRBJ1-5	-	-	CASSQEAGREEVLVGNQPQHF	TGCGCCAGCAGCCAAGAAGCGGGCAGGGAGGAGGTCTTAGTAGGGAATCAGCCCCAGCATTTT
TRBV5-5	16	TRBJ2-1	TRBD1	-	CASSHGQGILVNEQFF	TGTGCCAGCAGCCATGGACAGGGGATTTTGGTTAATGAGCAGTTCTTC
TRBV29-1	13	TRBJ1-1	-	-	CSVANRAKTEAFF	TGCAGCGTCGCTAACAGGGCGAAGACTGAAGCTTTCTTT
TRBV27	13	TRBJ1-2	-	-	CASSLGGNYGYTF	TGTGCCAGCAGTTTAGGCGGAAACTATGGCTACACCTTC
TRBV5-8	13	TRBJ1-2	TRBD1	-	CASSTWTGAGYTF	TGTGCCAGCAGCACCTGGACAGGGGCAGGCTACACCTTC